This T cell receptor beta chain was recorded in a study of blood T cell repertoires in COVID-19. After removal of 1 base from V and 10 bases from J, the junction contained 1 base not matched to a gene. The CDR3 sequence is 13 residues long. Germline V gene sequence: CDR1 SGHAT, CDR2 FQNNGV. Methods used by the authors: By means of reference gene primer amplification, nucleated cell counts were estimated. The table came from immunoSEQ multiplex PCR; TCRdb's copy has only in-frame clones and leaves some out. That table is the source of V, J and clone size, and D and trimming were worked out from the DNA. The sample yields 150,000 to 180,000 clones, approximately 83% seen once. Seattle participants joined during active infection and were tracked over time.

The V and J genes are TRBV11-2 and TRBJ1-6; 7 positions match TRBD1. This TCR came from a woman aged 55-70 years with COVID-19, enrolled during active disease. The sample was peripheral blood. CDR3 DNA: TGTGCCAGCAGCTTAGTAGGGGGCTCACCCCTCCACTTT. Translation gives CASSLVGGSPLHF.